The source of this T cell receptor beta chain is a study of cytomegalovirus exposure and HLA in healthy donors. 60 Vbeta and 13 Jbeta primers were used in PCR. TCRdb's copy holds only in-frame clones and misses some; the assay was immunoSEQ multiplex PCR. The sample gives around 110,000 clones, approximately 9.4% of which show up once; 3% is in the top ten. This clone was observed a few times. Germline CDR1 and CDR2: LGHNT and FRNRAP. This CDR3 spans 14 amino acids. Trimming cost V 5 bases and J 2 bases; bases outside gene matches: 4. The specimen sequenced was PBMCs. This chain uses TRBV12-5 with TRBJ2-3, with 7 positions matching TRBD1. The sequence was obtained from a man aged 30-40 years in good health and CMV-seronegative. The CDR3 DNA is TGTGCTAGTGGTACCAGGGGGAACACAGATACGCAGTATTTT. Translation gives CASGTRGNTDTQYF.